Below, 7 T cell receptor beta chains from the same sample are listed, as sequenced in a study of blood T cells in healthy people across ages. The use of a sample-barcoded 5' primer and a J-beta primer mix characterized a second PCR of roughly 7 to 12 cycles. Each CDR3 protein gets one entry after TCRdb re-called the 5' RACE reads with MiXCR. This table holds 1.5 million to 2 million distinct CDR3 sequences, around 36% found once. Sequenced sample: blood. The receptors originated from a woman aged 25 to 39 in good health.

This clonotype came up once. CDR3 amino acids: CASSALLSGKQFF. CDR3 nucleotide sequence: TGTGCCAGCAGCGCCCTCCTTAGCGGGAAGCAGTTCTTC. V and J are TRBV9 and TRBJ2-1, with TRBD2 matching 8 bases. J lost 11 bases, V lost 3 bases, and 7 bases had no gene match. The CDR3 contains 13 residues. Germline V lookup: CDR1 SGDLS, CDR2 YYNGEE.

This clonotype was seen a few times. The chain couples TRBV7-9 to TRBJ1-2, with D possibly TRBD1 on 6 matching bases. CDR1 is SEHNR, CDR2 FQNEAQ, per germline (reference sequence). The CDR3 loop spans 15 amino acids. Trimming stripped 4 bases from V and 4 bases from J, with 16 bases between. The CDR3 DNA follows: TGTGCCAGCAGCTCTCATACAGGGACCGTCTATGGCTACACCTTC. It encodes CASSSHTGTVYGYTF.

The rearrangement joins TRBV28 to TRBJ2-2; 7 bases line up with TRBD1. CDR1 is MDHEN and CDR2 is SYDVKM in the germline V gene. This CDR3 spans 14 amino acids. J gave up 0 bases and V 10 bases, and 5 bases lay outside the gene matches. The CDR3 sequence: CAIHGTANTGELFF. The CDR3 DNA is TGTGCCATCCACGGGACAGCGAACACCGGGGAGCTGTTTTTT.

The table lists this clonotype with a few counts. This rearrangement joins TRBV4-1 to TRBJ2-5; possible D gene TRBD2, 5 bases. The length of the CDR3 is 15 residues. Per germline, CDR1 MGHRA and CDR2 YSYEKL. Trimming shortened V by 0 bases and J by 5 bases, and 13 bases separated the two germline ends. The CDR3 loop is CASSQESGSVETQYF. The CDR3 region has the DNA TGCGCCAGCAGCCAAGAGTCGGGGAGCGTTGAGACCCAGTACTTC.

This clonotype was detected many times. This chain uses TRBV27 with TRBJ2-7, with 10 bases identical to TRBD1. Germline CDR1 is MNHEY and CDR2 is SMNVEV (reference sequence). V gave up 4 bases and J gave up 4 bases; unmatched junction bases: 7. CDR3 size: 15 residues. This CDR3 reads CASSSRTGGKYEQYF. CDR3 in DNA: TGTGCCAGCAGTTCACGGACAGGGGGAAAGTACGAGCAGTACTTC.

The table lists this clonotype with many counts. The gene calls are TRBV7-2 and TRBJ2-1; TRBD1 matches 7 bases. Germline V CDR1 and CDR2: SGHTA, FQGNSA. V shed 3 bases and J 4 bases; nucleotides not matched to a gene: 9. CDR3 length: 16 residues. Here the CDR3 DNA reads TGTGCCAGCAGCTTGGCCGAGACAGGGCAGTACAATGAGCAGTTCTTC. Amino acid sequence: CASSLAETGQYNEQFF.

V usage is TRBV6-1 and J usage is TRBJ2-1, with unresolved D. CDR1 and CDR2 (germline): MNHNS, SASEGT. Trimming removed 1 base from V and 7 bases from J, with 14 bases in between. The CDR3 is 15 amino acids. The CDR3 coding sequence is TGTGCCAGCAGTGAAGTTGTTAGGGTCTATAATGAGCAGTTCTTC. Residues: CASSEVVRVYNEQFF.